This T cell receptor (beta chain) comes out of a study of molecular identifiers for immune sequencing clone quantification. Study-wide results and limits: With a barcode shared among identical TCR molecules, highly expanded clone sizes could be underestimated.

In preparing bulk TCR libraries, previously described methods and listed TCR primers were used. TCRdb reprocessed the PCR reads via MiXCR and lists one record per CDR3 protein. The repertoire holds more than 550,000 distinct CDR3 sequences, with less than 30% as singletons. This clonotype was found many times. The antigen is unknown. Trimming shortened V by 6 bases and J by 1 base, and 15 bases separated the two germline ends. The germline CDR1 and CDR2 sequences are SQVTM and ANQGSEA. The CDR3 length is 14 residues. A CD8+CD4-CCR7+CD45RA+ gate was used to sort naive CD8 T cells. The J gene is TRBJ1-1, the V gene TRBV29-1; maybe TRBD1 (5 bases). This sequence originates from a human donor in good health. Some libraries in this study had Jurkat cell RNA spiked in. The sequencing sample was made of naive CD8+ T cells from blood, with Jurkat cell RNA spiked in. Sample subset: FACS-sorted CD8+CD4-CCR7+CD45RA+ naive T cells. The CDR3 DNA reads TGCAGCGTAAACCCCGCCGGGGGGAACACTGAAGCTTTCTTT. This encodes CSVNPAGGNTEAFF.